A selection of T cell receptor beta chains follows, all from one sample in a study of T cells in localized non-small cell lung cancer. Sequencing used immunoSEQ multiplex PCR; TCRdb keeps in-frame clones, though not all of them. Found here are about 33,000 clones, around four fifths of them singletons; the top ten hold 35% to 40%. Sample: peripheral blood, taken before any cancer treatment. The source is a male donor aged 60 or over with stage II squamous cell lung carcinoma. Both conserved end residues are part of each CDR3. Fields, in order: CDR3 DNA, CDR3 protein, clone size, D gene, V gene, J gene. D genes are given only for firm matches. Clone size is stated in some rows and not others, as once, few, many or a class when expanded.

CDR3 DNA: TGTGCCAGCAGTCCGCAGGGCCCCACTAGCGTCACCTCCCTCGAGCAGTACTTC
CDR3 protein: CASSPQGPTSVTSLEQYF
clone size: -
D gene: TRBD2
V gene: TRBV7-8
J gene: TRBJ2-7

CDR3 DNA: TGTGCCAGCTCACCCCCGGGGTACACCGGGGAGCTGTTTTTT
CDR3 protein: CASSPPGYTGELFF
clone size: -
D gene: -
V gene: TRBV18
J gene: TRBJ2-2

CDR3 DNA: TGTGCCTGGAGGGATAAAGGGCCCCCCTATGGCTACACCTTC
CDR3 protein: CAWRDKGPPYGYTF
clone size: once
D gene: -
V gene: TRBV30
J gene: TRBJ1-2

CDR3 DNA: TGTGCCAGCAGCTCAGGACTTTTGGATACGCAGTATTTT
CDR3 protein: CASSSGLLDTQYF
clone size: -
D gene: -
V gene: TRBV11-3
J gene: TRBJ2-3

CDR3 DNA: TGTGCCAGCAGTACCCCCGGGGGGACCAACACCGGGGAGCTGTTTTTT
CDR3 protein: CASSTPGGTNTGELFF
clone size: once
D gene: TRBD2
V gene: TRBV28
J gene: TRBJ2-2

CDR3 DNA: TGTGCTAGTGGCTCAAAAGGGACTAGCGTGAATGAGCAGTTCTTC
CDR3 protein: CASGSKGTSVNEQFF
clone size: -
D gene: TRBD2
V gene: TRBV12-5
J gene: TRBJ2-1

CDR3 DNA: TGTGCCAGCAGACCGTCGACAGGGGGGGGAAACACCATATATTTT
CDR3 protein: CASRPSTGGGNTIYF
clone size: few
D gene: TRBD1
V gene: TRBV2
J gene: TRBJ1-3

CDR3 DNA: TGTGCCAGCAGCTATGCTGGGGGGGCCACTGAAGCTTTCTTT
CDR3 protein: CASSYAGGATEAFF
clone size: -
D gene: -
V gene: TRBV7-8
J gene: TRBJ1-1

CDR3 DNA: TGTGCCAGCAGACAGGGTACGGCTAATGAAAAACTGTTTTTT
CDR3 protein: CASRQGTANEKLFF
clone size: -
D gene: -
V gene: TRBV27
J gene: TRBJ1-4

CDR3 DNA: TGCAGCGCCGCCAGTAGAAACAATGAGCAGTTCTTC
CDR3 protein: CSAASRNNEQFF
clone size: -
D gene: -
V gene: TRBV29-1
J gene: TRBJ2-1

CDR3 DNA: TGTGCCAGCAGTGGAAGCGGGGAAAAACTGTTTTTT
CDR3 protein: CASSGSGEKLFF
clone size: -
D gene: -
V gene: TRBV2
J gene: TRBJ1-4

CDR3 DNA: TGCGCCAGCAGCCCTAGCGGGGGGAACACCGGGGAGCTGTTTTTT
CDR3 protein: CASSPSGGNTGELFF
clone size: -
D gene: TRBD2
V gene: TRBV5-1
J gene: TRBJ2-2

CDR3 DNA: TGTGCCAGCAGCTTAACACCGGCAGGGGGCGGCGGGGAGCTGTTTTTT
CDR3 protein: CASSLTPAGGGGELFF
clone size: few
D gene: TRBD1
V gene: TRBV7-4
J gene: TRBJ2-2